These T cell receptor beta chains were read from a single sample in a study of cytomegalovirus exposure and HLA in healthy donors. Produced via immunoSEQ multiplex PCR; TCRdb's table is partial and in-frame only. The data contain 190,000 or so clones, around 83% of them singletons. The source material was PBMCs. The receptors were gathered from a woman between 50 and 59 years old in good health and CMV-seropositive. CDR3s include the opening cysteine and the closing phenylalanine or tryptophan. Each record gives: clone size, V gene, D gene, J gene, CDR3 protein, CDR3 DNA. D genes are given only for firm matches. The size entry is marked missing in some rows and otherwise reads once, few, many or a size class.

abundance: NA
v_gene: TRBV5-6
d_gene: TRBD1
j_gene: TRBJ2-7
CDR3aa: CASSLGTGAYEQYF
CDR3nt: TGTGCCAGCAGCTTGGGGACAGGGGCGTACGAGCAGTACTTC

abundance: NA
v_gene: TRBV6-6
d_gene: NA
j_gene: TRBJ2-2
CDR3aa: CASSLPGTGNTGELFF
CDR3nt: TGTGCCAGCAGCCTACCCGGAACAGGGAACACCGGGGAGCTGTTTTTT

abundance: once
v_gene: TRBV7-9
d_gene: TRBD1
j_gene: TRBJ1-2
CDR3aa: CSSSLGRTGSFYGYTF
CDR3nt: TGTTCCAGCAGCTTAGGCCGGACAGGGAGCTTCTATGGCTACACCTTC

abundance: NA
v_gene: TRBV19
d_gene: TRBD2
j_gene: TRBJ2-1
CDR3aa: CASSMLAGDTDNEQFF
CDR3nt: TGTGCCAGTAGTATGCTAGCGGGAGACACCGACAATGAGCAGTTCTTC

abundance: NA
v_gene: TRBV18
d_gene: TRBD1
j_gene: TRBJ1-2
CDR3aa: CASSPDRGLGYGYTF
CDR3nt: TGTGCCAGCTCACCGGACAGGGGGCTGGGCTATGGCTACACCTTC

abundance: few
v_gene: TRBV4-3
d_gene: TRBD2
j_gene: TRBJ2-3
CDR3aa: CASSLRTSGGLSTDTQYF
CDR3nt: TGCGCCAGCAGCCTCCGGACTAGCGGGGGTCTCAGCACAGATACGCAGTATTTT

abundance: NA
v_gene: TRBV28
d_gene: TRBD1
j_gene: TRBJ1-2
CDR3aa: CASSLGTADGYTF
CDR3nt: TGTGCCAGCAGTTTGGGGACAGCTGATGGCTACACCTTC

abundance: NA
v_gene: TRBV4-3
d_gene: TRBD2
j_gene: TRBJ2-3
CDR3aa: CASSQTRTSPQYF
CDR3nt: TGCGCCAGCAGCCAAACCCGGACTAGTCCGCAGTATTTT

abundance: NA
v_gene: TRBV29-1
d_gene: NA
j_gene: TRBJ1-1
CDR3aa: CSVKRGTEAFF
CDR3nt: TGCAGCGTGAAAAGGGGGACTGAAGCTTTCTTT

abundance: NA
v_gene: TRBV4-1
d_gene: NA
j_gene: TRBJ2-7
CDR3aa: CASSQNRLSIYEQYF
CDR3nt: TGCGCCAGCAGCCAAAACAGGTTAAGTATATACGAGCAGTACTTC

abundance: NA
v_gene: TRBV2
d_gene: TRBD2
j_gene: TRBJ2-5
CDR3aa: CASSEGLAALYQETQYF
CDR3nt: TGTGCCAGCAGTGAAGGGCTAGCGGCCCTGTACCAAGAGACCCAGTACTTC

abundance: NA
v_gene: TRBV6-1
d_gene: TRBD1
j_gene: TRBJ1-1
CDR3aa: CATGTTGGTEAFF
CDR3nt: TGTGCCACCGGTACCACAGGGGGCACTGAAGCTTTCTTT

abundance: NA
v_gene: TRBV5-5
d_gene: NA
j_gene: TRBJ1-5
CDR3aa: CASSFAQGANQPQHF
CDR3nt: TGTGCCAGCAGCTTTGCACAGGGTGCAAATCAGCCCCAGCATTTT

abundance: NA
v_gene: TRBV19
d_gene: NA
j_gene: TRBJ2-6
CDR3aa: CASTEYDSGANGLTF
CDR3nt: TGTGCCAGTACCGAATATGACTCTGGGGCCAACGGCCTGACTTTC

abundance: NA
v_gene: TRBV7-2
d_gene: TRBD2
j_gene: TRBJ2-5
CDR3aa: CASSLGTSGGTQETQYF
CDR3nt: TGTGCCAGCAGCTTGGGGACTAGCGGGGGAACCCAAGAGACCCAGTACTTC

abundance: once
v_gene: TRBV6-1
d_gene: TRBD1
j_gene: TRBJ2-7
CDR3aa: CAVSEVGQGLLEQYF
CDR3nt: TGTGCCGTCTCTGAAGTGGGACAGGGGTTGTTAGAGCAGTACTTC

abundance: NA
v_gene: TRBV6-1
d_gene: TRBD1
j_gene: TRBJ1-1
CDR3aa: CASSEAWTGGGTEAFF
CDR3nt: TGTGCCAGCAGTGAAGCTTGGACAGGGGGCGGCACTGAAGCTTTCTTT

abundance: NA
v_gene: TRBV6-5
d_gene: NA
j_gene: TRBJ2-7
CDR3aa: CASSTRDEQYF
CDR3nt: TGTGCCAGCAGTACGCGGGACGAGCAGTACTTC

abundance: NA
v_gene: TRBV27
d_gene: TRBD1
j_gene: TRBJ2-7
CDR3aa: CASSSRDRVHEQYF
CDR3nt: TGTGCCAGCAGTAGCCGGGACAGGGTCCACGAGCAGTACTTC

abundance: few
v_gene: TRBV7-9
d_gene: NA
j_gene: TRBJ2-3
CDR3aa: CASNGRETDTQYF
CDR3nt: TGTGCCAGCAATGGGCGGGAAACAGATACGCAGTATTTT

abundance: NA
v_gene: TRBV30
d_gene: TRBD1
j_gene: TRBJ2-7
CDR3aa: CAWIRDRGYEQYF
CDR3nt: TGTGCCTGGATCCGGGACAGGGGGTACGAGCAGTACTTC

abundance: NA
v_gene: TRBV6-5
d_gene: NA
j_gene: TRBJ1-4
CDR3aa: CASSQTGTSNEKLFF
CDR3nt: TGTGCCAGCAGCCAGACAGGCACCTCTAATGAAAAACTGTTTTTT

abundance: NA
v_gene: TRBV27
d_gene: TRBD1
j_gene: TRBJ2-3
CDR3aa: CASSPDYRGRHTDTQYF
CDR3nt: TGTGCCAGCAGTCCCGATTACAGGGGGCGTCACACAGATACGCAGTATTTT

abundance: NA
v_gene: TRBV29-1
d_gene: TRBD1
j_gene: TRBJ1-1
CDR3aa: CSVASRDRVTEAFF
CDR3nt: TGCAGCGTTGCGAGCCGGGACAGGGTCACTGAAGCTTTCTTT

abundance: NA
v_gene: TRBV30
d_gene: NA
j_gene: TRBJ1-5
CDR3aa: CAWSGGPDQPQHF
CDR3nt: TGTGCCTGGAGTGGGGGGCCGGACCAGCCCCAGCATTTT

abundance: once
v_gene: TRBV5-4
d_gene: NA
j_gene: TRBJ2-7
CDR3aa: CASSLSLEGSYEQYF
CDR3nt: TGTGCCAGCAGCTTGAGTCTGGAGGGCTCCTACGAGCAGTACTTC

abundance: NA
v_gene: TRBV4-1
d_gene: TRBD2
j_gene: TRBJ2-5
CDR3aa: CASSPTSGGGMETQYF
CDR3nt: TGCGCCAGCAGCCCGACTAGCGGGGGCGGGATGGAGACCCAGTACTTC

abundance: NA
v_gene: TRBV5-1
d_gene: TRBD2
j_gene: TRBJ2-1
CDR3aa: CASSLALTSGGYNEQFF
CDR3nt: TGCGCCAGCAGCTTGGCACTCACTAGCGGAGGTTACAATGAGCAGTTCTTC

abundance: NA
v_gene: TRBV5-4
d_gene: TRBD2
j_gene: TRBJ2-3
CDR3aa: CASSLTAGGADTQYF
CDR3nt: TGTGCCAGCAGCTTGACTGCGGGAGGGGCAGATACGCAGTATTTT

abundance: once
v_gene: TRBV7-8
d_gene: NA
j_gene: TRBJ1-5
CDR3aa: CASSLAWRQENQPQHF
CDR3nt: TGTGCCAGCAGCTTAGCTTGGAGGCAGGAGAATCAGCCCCAGCATTTT

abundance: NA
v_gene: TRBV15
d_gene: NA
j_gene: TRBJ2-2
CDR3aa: CATSRDQSETNTGELFF
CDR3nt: TGTGCCACCAGCAGAGACCAAAGCGAGACGAACACCGGGGAGCTGTTTTTT

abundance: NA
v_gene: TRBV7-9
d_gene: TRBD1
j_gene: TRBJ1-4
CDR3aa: CASSRDRVEKLFF
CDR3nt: TGTGCCAGCAGCCGCGACAGGGTCGAAAAACTGTTTTTT

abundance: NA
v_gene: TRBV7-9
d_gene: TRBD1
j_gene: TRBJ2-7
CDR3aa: CASSLDRGFDEQYF
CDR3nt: TGTGCCAGCAGCCTCGACAGGGGGTTTGACGAGCAGTACTTC

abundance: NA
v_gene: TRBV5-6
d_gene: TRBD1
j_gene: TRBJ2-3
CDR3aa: CASSRGQGAGTQYF
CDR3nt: TGTGCCAGCAGCAGGGGACAGGGGGCAGGTACGCAGTATTTT

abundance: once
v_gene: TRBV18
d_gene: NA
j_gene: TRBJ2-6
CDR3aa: CASSLESGANVLTF
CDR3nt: TGTGCCAGCTCTCTGGAGTCTGGGGCCAACGTCCTGACTTTC

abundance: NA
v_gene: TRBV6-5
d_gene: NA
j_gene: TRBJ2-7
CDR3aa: CASRGSSYEQYF
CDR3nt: TGTGCCAGCAGGGGGAGCTCCTACGAGCAGTACTTC

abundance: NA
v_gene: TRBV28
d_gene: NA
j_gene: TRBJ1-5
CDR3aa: CATADGYQPQHF
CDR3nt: TGTGCCACCGCTGACGGGTATCAGCCCCAGCATTTT

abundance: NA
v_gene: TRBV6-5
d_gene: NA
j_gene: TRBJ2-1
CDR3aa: CASSSPGVEQFF
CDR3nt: TGTGCCAGCAGTTCTCCAGGGGTTGAGCAGTTCTTC

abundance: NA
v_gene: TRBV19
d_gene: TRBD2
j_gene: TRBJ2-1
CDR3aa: CASSISSGYYNEQFF
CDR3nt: TGTGCCAGTAGTATCTCTAGCGGGTATTACAATGAGCAGTTCTTC

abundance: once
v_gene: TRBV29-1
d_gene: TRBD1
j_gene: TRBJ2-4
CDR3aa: CSFKTGGTKNSQYF
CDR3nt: TGCAGCTTTAAGACAGGGGGAACCAAAAACAGTCAGTACTTC

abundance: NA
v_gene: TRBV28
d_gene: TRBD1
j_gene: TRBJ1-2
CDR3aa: CASSPETGAQNYWGYTF
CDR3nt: TGTGCCAGCAGCCCAGAGACAGGGGCCCAAAACTATTGGGGCTACACCTTC

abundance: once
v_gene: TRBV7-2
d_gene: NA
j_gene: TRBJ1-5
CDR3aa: CASSFYRVGGNQPQHF
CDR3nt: TGTGCCAGCAGCTTTTATCGGGTCGGGGGCAATCAGCCCCAGCATTTT

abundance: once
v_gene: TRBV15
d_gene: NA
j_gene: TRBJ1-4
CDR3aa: CATSRSRQLSEKLFF
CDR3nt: TGTGCCACCAGCAGGTCCCGACAGTTGAGTGAAAAACTGTTTTTT

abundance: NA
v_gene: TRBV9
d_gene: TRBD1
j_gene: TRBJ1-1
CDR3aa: CASSPGTGGSMDTEAFF
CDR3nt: TGTGCCAGCAGTCCCGGGACAGGGGGTTCCATGGACACTGAAGCTTTCTTT

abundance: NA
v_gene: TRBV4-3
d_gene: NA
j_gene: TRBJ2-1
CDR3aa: CASSQTWSSYNEQFF
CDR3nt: TGCGCCAGCAGCCAAACATGGAGCTCCTACAATGAGCAGTTCTTC

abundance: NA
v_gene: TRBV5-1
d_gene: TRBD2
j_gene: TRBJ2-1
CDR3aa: CASSRGTSGTYNEQFF
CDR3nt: TGCGCCAGCAGCCGCGGGACTAGCGGGACCTACAATGAGCAGTTCTTC

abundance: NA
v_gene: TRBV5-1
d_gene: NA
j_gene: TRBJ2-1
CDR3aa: CASSSIFDEQFF
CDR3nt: TGCGCCAGCAGTTCTATTTTTGATGAGCAGTTCTTC

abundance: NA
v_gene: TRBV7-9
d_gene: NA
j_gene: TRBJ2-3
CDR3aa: CASNLRTDSDTQYF
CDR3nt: TGTGCCAGCAACCTCCGGACAGATTCAGATACGCAGTATTTT

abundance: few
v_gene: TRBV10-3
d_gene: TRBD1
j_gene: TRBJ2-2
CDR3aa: CAIRGTGNTGELFF
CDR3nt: TGTGCCATCAGGGGGACAGGGAACACCGGGGAGCTGTTTTTT

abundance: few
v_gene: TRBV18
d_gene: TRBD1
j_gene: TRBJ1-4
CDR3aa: CASSPLGQGDEKLFF
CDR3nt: TGTGCCAGCTCACCCCTGGGACAGGGGGATGAAAAACTGTTTTTT

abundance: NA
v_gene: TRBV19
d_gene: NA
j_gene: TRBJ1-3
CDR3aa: CATYGGASGNTIYF
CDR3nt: TGTGCCACCTATGGGGGCGCTTCCGGAAACACCATATATTTT